This TCR beta chain stems from a study of OX40 agonist ivuxolimab in advanced cancers. Study overall: Ivuxolimab is an agonistic anti-OX40 (CD134) antibody, and patients were treated with it. Findings and caveats of the study: Average numbers of expanded clones were greater in CD8+ T cells than in CD4+.

This CDR3 has 18 amino acids. Germline-derived CDR1 and CDR2 are SGHNT and YYREEE (reference sequence). With 2 bases removed from V and 5 bases from J, the gap between germline ends came to 26 bases. Assay: immunoSEQ multiplex PCR; the TCRdb copy retains only in-frame clones and omits some. The data show about 61,000 clones, about 88% seen once. A word on this clone: Its antigen is currently unknown.

The starting material was CD4+ or CD8+ T cells sorted from blood, obtained in a trial of the OX40 agonist ivuxolimab. The TCR originated in an adult with an advanced solid tumor such as melanoma, head and neck, liver or kidney cancer. V usage is TRBV5-4 and J usage is TRBJ2-7; perhaps TRBD2 as D (6 bases). The CDR3 spells CASSFAKSLAEAGNEQYF. Here the CDR3 DNA reads TGTGCCAGCAGCTTTGCAAAGTCCCTTGCGGAGGCGGGGAACGAGCAGTACTTC.